This T cell receptor beta chain appears in the sequencing data of a study of shared clonotypes between healthy human individuals. Study details: The donor group consisted of a couple of women and a few men, aged 18 to 49.

The V and J ends lost 3 bases and 5 bases, in that order; junction bases with no gene match: 4. Germline V gene lookup returns CDR1 SNHLY and CDR2 FYNNEI. The CDR3 runs 14 residues. Unsorted PBMC DNA was sequenced on ten immunoSEQ deep assay plates. In the authors' workflow: Sequence data from immunoSEQ were junction-only and lacked quality scores; consequently, filtering differed. Sequencing used immunoSEQ multiplex PCR; TCRdb keeps in-frame clones, though not all of them. V and J calls and clone size are given by that table; D and trimming were obtained from the DNA. The sample includes approximately 500,000 clones, 78% of them seen just once. Genomic DNA for unsorted samples, which was extracted with the QIAamp DNA Blood Mini kit, came from around 100 million PBMCs. As to this clone: The sample has other DNA sequences that encode this CDR3 too.

This chain joins TRBV2 and TRBJ1-5; 7 bases map to TRBD1. The sample comprised PBMCs. This TCR was sampled from a middle-aged woman in good health. Some clones in this sample may be carry-over from other donors' samples. The CDR3, as DNA: TGTGCCAGCAGTGACCGGACAGGCCATCAGCCCCAGCATTTT. Its translation is CASSDRTGHQPQHF.